This T cell receptor beta chain appears in the sequencing data of a study of CXCR3-negative and CXCR3-positive naive CD8 T cells. Whole-study context: Total TRB output reached about 135 million reads, about 1.5 +/- 0.3 million per library. General study findings and limits: Naive cells with CXCR3 showed TRB CDR3s that were more hydrophobic than those in CXCR3-negative naive cells. Naive cells that were CXCR3-negative or CXCR3-positive used TRBV-TRBJ genes alike, while memory cells diverged. With CXCR3 expression partially decreased after cryopreservation, most assays relied on fresh PBMCs.

The study made its TRB cDNA libraries by 5' RACE, adding UMI labels. TCRdb re-called the 5' RACE reads; every CDR3 protein appears as one record, without DNA. The sample includes roughly 120,000 distinct CDR3 sequences. Those CD8+ T cells considered naive were CD45RO-CCR7+CD27+CD95-. On this clonotype: Antigen specificity is unknown.

Germline lookup yields CDR1 LGHNA and CDR2 YNFKEQ. There are 13 residues in the CDR3. The sequenced sample consisted of naive CXCR3+ CD8+ T cells from blood. The subset is: CD45RO-CCR7+CD27+CD95- naive CD8+ T cells expressing CXCR3 (TNR3+). This sequence originates from a human donor in good health. Some clones in this sample may be carry-over from other donors' samples. The chain combines TRBV4-2 with TRBJ2-7. CDR3: CASSPAVSYEQYF.